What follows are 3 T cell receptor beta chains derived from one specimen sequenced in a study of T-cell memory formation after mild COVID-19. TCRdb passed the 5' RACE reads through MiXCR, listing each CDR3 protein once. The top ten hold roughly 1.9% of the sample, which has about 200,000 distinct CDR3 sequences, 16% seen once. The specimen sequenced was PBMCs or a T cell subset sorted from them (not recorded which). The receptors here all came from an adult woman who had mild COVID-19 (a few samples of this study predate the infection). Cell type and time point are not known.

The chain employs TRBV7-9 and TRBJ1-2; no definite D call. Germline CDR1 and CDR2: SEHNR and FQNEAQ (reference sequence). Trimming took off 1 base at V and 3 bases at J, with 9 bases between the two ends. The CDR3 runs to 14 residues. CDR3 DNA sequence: TGTGCCAGCAGCTTAGATGTCAGAGACTATGGCTACACCTTC. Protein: CASSLDVRDYGYTF.

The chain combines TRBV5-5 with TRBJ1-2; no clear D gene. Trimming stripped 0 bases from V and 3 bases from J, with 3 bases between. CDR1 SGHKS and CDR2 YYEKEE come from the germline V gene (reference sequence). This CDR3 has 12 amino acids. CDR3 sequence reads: CASSLGYYGYTF. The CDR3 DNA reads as TGTGCCAGCAGCTTGGGGTACTATGGCTACACCTTC. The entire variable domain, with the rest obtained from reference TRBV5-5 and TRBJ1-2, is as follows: DAGVTQSPTHLIKTRGQQVTLRCSPISGHKSVSWYQQVLGQGPQFIFQYYEKEERGRGNFPDRFSARQFPNYSSELNVNALLLGDSALYLCASSLGYYGYTFGSGTRLTVV.

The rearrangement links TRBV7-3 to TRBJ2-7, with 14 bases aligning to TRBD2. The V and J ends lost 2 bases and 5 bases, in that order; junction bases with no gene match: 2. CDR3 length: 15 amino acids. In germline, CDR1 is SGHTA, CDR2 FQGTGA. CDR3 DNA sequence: TGTGCCAGCAGCTTAGGGACTAGCGGGGGAGACGAGCAGTACTTC. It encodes CASSLGTSGGDEQYF.